The T cell receptor (beta chain) described here comes from a study of T cells in Graves' hyperthyroidism and ophthalmopathy. Findings of the study overall: Before onset, by a median of approximately 6.8 months, the model predicted ophthalmopathy.

V lost 9 bases, J lost 3 bases, and 8 bases stayed unmatched. From germline, CDR1 is LGHNT and CDR2 FRNRAP. This CDR3 is built from 13 residues. Reasons for excluding patients were uncontrolled infection, other autoimmune disease, pregnancy or lactation. Fresh peripheral blood, approximately 9.7 ml, was the source of the PBMCs. Template material for amplifying TCR beta CDR3 regions consisted of RNA transcripts. RT-PCR in the first round (using the HTBI primer set) targeted the TCR CDR3. In TCRdb, the multiplex PCR reads were re-called with MiXCR into one record per CDR3 protein. Found here are roughly 380,000 distinct CDR3 sequences, roughly 20% of them singletons; the top ten hold roughly a sixth. This clonotype appeared many times. The antigen remains unidentified.

Sequenced input: blood. This chain links TRBV12-5 with TRBJ2-7, with 7 bases aligning to TRBD1. The sequence came from a woman aged 40 to 49 with Graves' ophthalmopathy. The CDR3 reads CARQGQTDYEQYF. In DNA form, the CDR3 reads TGTGCTAGGCAGGGACAGACCGACTACGAGCAGTACTTC. Together with reference TRBV12-5 and TRBJ2-7, the CDR3 gives the full variable domain: DARVTQTPRHKVTEMGQEVTMRCQPILGHNTVFWYRQTMMQGLELLAYFRNRAPLDDSGMPKDRFSAEMPDATLATLKIQPSEPRDSAVYFCARQGQTDYEQYFGPGTRLTVT.